This TCR beta chain was obtained from a study of blood T cell repertoires in COVID-19. For the study at large: Nucleic acid was either cDNA or gDNA, and it came from T cells, B-cell-depleted T cells, or PBMCs.

The table lists this clone with a count of one. Study processing details: The authors estimated nucleated cell counts from reference gene primer amplification. Clones were sequenced by immunoSEQ multiplex PCR, and TCRdb holds only the in-frame ones, with some missing. The V and J calls and clone size are taken from that table; D and trimming were inferred from the DNA. The table has about 150,000 clones, more than 75% seen once. CDR3 length: 14 residues. Trimming removed 5 bases at V and 7 bases at J, with 17 bases between. Germline lookup yields CDR1 MNHEY and CDR2 SMNVEV (reference sequence). The sample consisted of peripheral blood. The source is a human donor with acute or convalescent COVID-19. The donor label of this sample is uncertain. V usage is TRBV27 and J usage is TRBJ1-2; weak D call: TRBD1 (5 bases). The CDR3 DNA reads as TGTGCCAGCAGTAGTATGACAGCTTTGGGTGGCTACACCTTC. Its translation is CASSSMTALGGYTF.